The entry below gives a single TCR beta chain sequence along with its context. Time point indicated: pre-treatment sample, taken before nivolumab and TIL therapy. Adults with stage 4 NSCLC were enrolled in a phase I trial. This record comes from a study of TIL therapy for anti-PD-1-resistant metastatic lung cancer. On the study more broadly: Most patients had lung adenocarcinoma. Tumors carried a median about 1.5 non-synonymous mutations per megabase.

This was the immunoSEQ v3 assay. Libraries were sequenced to 2 million or so read pairs (survey) or 5-6 million (deep). The protocol was immunoSEQ multiplex PCR, while the TCRdb copy is restricted to in-frame clones and leaves out a portion. The sample lists fewer than 65,000 clones; around four fifths were seen once. The CDR3 loop spans 11 amino acids. Germline values: CDR1 WSHSY, CDR2 SAAADI. V dropped 2 bases and J dropped 9 bases, with 5 bases sitting between them. The V call is TRBV10-2, the J call TRBJ2-1; D remains unclear. The receptor comes from a person aged 25 to 85 with non-small cell lung cancer. The starting material was blood, obtained at baseline. Written as DNA, the CDR3 is TGCGCCAGCAGTGAGCGATCTGAGCAGTTCTTC. As protein: CASSERSEQFF.